This T cell receptor beta chain was identified during a study of T cell responses to AZD1222 COVID-19 vaccine. Study observations and caveats: AZD1222 recipients seropositive at baseline numbered only six or seven. Sampling that yielded the repertoires occurred only after the peak T cell response. Nearly half of spike-specific TCRs reportedly target unmutated variant regions.

Trimming took 2 bases from V and 0 from J, leaving 9 bases between them. This CDR3 has 15 residues. The germline V gene encodes CDR1 SGHRS and CDR2 YFSETQ. Pooling of second doses given at about 4 or about 12 weeks was done. For this clone: Its antigen is unidentified.

Method: immunoSEQ multiplex PCR; TCRdb's copy keeps in-frame clones and lacks some. The data contain approximately 200,000 clones, roughly nine tenths of them singletons. The specimen was peripheral blood, collected 28 days after the second AZD1222 dose. This TCR derives from an adult who received the AZD1222 COVID-19 vaccine. J is TRBJ1-3 and V is TRBV5-1; D remains unclear. CDR3 sequence (DNA): TGCGCCAGCAGCTTAGACGGGATCTCTGGAAACACCATATATTTT. The encoded protein is CASSLDGISGNTIYF. The full variable domain, rest sourced from reference TRBV5-1 and TRBJ1-3, is KAGVTQTPRYLIKTRGQQVTLSCSPISGHRSVSWYQQTPGQGLQFLFEYFSETQRNKGNFPGRFSGRQFSNSRSEMNVSTLELGDSALYLCASSLDGISGNTIYFGEGSWLTVV.